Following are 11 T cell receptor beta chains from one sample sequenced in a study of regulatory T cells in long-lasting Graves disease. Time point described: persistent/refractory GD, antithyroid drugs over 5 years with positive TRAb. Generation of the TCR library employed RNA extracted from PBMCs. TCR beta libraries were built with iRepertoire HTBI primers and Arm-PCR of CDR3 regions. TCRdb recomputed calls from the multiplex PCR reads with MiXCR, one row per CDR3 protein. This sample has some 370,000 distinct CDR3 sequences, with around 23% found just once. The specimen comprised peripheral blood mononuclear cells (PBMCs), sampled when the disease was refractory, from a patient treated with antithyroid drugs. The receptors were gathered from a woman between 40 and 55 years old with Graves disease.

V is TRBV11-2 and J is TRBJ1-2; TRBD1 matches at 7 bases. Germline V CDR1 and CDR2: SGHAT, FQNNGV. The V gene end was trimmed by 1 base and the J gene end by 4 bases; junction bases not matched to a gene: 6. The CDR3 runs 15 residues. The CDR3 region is CASSLAGGKVYGYTF. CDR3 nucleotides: TGTGCCAGCAGCTTAGCAGGGGGTAAAGTCTATGGCTACACCTTC. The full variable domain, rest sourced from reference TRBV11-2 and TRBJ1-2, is EAGVAQSPRYKIIEKRQSVAFWCNPISGHATLYWYQQILGQGPKLLIQFQNNGVVDDSQLPKDRFSAERLKGVDSTLKIQPAKLEDSAVYLCASSLAGGKVYGYTFGSGTRLTVV.

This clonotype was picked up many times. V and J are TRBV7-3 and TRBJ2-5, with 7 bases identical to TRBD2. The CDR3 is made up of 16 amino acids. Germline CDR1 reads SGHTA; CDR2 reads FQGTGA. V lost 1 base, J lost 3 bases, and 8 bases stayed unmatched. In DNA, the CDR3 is TGTGCCAGCAGCTTAAATATGGCGGGAGCTAAAGAGACCCAGTACTTC. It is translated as CASSLNMAGAKETQYF.

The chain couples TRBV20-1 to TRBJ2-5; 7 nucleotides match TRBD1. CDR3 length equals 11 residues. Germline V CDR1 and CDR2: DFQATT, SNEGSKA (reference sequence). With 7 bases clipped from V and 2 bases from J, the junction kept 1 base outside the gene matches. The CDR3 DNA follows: TGCAGTGTGACAGGGCAAGAGACCCAGTACTTC. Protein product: CSVTGQETQYF.

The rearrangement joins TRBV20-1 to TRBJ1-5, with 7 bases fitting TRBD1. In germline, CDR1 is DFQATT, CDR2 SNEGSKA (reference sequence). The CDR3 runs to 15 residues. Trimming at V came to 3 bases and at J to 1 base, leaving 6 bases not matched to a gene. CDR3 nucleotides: TGCAGTGCTAGCCTCGGGACAGTAAGCAATCAGCCCCAGCATTTT. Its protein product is CSASLGTVSNQPQHF.

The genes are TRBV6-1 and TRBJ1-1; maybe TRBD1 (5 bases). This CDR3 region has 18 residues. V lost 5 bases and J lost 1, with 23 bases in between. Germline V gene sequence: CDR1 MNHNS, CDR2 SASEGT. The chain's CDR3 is CASSRYPGDSSKNTEAFF. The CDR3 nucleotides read TGTGCCAGCAGTCGATACCCCGGAGACAGCTCAAAGAACACTGAAGCTTTCTTT.

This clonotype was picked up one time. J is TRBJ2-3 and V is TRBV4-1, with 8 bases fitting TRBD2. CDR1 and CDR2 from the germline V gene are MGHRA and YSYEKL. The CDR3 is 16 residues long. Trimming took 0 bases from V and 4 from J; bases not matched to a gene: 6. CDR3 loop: CASSQDAWREADTQYF. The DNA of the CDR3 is TGCGCCAGCAGCCAAGACGCCTGGCGGGAGGCAGATACGCAGTATTTT.

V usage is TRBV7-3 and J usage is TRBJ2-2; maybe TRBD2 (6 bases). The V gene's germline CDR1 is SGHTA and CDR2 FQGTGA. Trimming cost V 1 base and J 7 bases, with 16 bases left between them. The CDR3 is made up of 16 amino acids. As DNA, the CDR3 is TGTGCCAGCAGCTTAAACGCTGGGGGGTCGAGCGGGGAGCTGTTTTTT. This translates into CASSLNAGGSSGELFF.

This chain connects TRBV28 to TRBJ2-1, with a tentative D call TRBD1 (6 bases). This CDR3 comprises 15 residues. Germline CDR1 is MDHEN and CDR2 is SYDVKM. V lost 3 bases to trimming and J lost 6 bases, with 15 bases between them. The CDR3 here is CASSFRTGFSNEQFF. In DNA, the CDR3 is TGTGCCAGCAGTTTTCGAACAGGGTTTTCCAATGAGCAGTTCTTC.

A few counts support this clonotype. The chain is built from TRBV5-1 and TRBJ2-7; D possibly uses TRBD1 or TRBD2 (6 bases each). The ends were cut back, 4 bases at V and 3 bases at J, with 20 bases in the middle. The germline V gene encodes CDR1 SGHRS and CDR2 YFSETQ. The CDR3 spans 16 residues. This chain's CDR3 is CASSVGGLSGYYEQYF. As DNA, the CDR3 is TGCGCCAGCAGCGTTGGGGGCCTCAGCGGGTACTACGAGCAGTACTTC.

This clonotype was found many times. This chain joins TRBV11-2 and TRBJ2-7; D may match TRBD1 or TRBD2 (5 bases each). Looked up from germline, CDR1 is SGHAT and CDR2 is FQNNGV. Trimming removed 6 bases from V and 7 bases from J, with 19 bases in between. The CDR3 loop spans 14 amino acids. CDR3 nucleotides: TGTGCCAGCAGAGCCGGGACGGGCTTTAGAGAGCAGTACTTC. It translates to CASRAGTGFREQYF.

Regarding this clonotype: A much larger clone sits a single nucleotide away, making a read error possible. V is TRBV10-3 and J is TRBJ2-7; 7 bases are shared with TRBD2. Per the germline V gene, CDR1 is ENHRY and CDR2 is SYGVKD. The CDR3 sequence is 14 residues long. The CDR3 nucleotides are TGTGCCGTCAGTGGGGCTAGCGGCACCTACGAGCAGTACTTC. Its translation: CAVSGASGTYEQYF.